These T cell receptor beta chains were read from a single sample in a study of quantifying T cell responses using KT2 cells. TCRdb reanalysed the UMI-ligation and nested PCR reads using MiXCR and keeps one entry per CDR3 protein. The sample consists of over 25,000 distinct CDR3 sequences, 9% to 12% of them appearing once. The sequencing sample was made of PBMCs spiked with cells of the T cell clone KT2. The receptors originated from a human donor. The CDR3 runs from the conserved cysteine through the conserved F or W.

TRBV7-6	TRBJ2-5	16	CASSLEFQRGKETQYF
TRBV4-3	TRBJ2-4	15	CASSQRLAVKNIQYF
TRBV5-1	TRBJ2-7	14	CASSLGSQAYEQYF
TRBV7-6	TRBJ2-1	17	CASSSLQGGRPNNEQFF
TRBV7-3	TRBJ2-2	21	CASSPLHSSGRARGNTGELFF
TRBV6-5	TRBJ1-2	12	CASCRRDYGYTF
TRBV3-1	TRBJ1-1	12	CASRHTNTEAFF
TRBV11-2	TRBJ2-3	16	CASSSTRTGGTDTQYF
TRBV5-8	TRBJ2-2	15	CASRRQGTSTGELFF
TRBV12-5	TRBJ2-6	19	CASGLVLGTGASGANVLTF
TRBV7-3	TRBJ2-6	16	CASSLAGTSGANVLTF
TRBV5-1	TRBJ1-1	15	CASSLDGGSDTEAFF
TRBV12-3/TRBV12-4	TRBJ1-2	14	CASRWGPFPYGYTF
TRBV3-1	TRBJ1-6	14	CASSQGQGASPLHF
TRBV7-3	TRBJ2-1	13	CASSSDPGGEQFF
TRBV14	TRBJ1-3	16	CASSTDRWGSGNTIYF
TRBV29-1	TRBJ1-1	11	CSVVEQVRAFF
TRBV5-4	TRBJ2-3	16	CASSPRTGYGTDTQYF
TRBV3-1	TRBJ1-5	13	CASSPNGNQPQHF
TRBV24-1	TRBJ1-1	13	CATSVPGATEAFF
TRBV5-1	TRBJ1-1	14	CASSSQGHHTEAFF
TRBV5-1	TRBJ2-7	15	CASSLESGSLYEQYF
TRBV4-1	TRBJ1-4	15	CASSLTDGAYEKLFF
TRBV11-2	TRBJ2-1	14	CASSLSAVSDEQFF
TRBV2	TRBJ1-1	12	CASSGRNTEAFF
TRBV5-1	TRBJ2-3	15	CASSLFTQEGGTQYF
TRBV6-5	TRBJ1-1	16	CASSYSVPGQNTEAFF
TRBV6-5	TRBJ1-1	16	CASSRGGANMNTEAFF
TRBV20-1	TRBJ2-5	13	CSVVGGGEETQYF
TRBV10-3	TRBJ2-3	18	CAIRLAGGPYMGTDTQYF
TRBV20-1	TRBJ1-1	12	CKMFRGNTEAFF
TRBV11-2	TRBJ2-3	15	CASSFEGGPTDTQYF
TRBV29-1	TRBJ1-1	14	CSVELGLGNTEAFF
TRBV20-1	TRBJ1-2	12	CSARVTGLGYTF
TRBV5-6	TRBJ2-1	14	CASSLAGAYNEQFF